These 24 T cell receptor beta chains were all obtained from the same sample, sequenced in a study of T cell repertoires in cytomegalovirus infection. MiXCR was run by TCRdb on the reads, yielding one entry per CDR3 protein. In the table there are a few hundred thousand distinct CDR3 sequences, approximately 32% of which are singletons. These receptors have no known antigen. The input for sequencing was cultured PBMCs, taken from culture after CMV antigen stimulation. These TCRs come from a human donor in good health (CMV status not recorded). Some clones in this sample may be carry-over from other donors' samples.

The chain recombines TRBV28 with TRBJ1-5, with D uncertain. CDR1 and CDR2 from the germline V gene are MDHEN and SYDVKM. Between the trimmed V and J ends, which lost 5 bases and 6 bases, there was a span of 11 bases. The CDR3 consists of 13 residues. In DNA, the CDR3 is TGTGCCAGCAGTCTGGGGAGGGCTCAGCCCCAGCATTTT. Its protein is CASSLGRAQPQHF.

This clonotype was found a few times. The rearrangement uses TRBV27 and TRBJ1-1; D is ambiguous. The CDR3 runs 15 residues. Per the germline V gene, CDR1 is MNHEY and CDR2 is SMNVEV (reference sequence). Trimming shortened V by 4 bases and J by 0 bases, and 12 bases separated the two germline ends. CDR3 sequence reads: CASSSSDGLNTEAFF. CDR3 in DNA: TGTGCCAGCAGTTCCTCCGACGGTCTGAACACTGAAGCTTTCTTT.

This chain connects TRBV2 to TRBJ1-5; D is unresolved. The CDR3 contains 13 residues. From germline, CDR1 is SNHLY and CDR2 FYNNEI. V gave up 2 bases and J gave up 7 bases, with 9 bases separating them. For the CDR3, the DNA is TGTGCCAGCAGTGAATGGGAGGAGCAGCCCCAGCATTTT. It translates to CASSEWEEQPQHF.

This clonotype was recorded at least ten times. The CDR3 DNA follows: TGTGCCAGCAGTCCGACAGGGTTAGGTCAGCCCCAGCATTTT. As protein: CASSPTGLGQPQHF. This chain connects TRBV6-2 or TRBV6-3 to TRBJ1-5, with TRBD1 matching over 7 bases. The CDR3 is made up of 14 amino acids. V lost 5 bases to trimming and J lost 6 bases; unmatched junction nucleotides: 7. CDR1 is MNHEY and CDR2 is SVGEGT in the germline V gene.

This clonotype showed up many times. CDR3 DNA sequence: TGTGCCAGCAGCTTAGCGCGTGGACCTCAAGAGACCCAGTACTTC. This sequence encodes CASSLARGPQETQYF. The chain combines TRBV7-2 with TRBJ2-5; no clear D. The V gene's germline CDR1 is SGHTA and CDR2 FQGNSA. The CDR3 has 15 residues. V dropped 0 bases and J dropped 2 bases, with 10 bases sitting between them. The entire variable domain, with the rest obtained from reference TRBV7-2 and TRBJ2-5, is as follows: GAGVSQSPSNKVTEKGKDVELRCDPISGHTALYWYRQSLGQGLEFLIYFQGNSAPDKSGLPSDRFSAERTGGSVSTLTIQRTQQEDSAVYLCASSLARGPQETQYFGPGTRLLVL.

The genes are TRBV11-2 and TRBJ2-3, with 7 bases that match TRBD1. CDR1 is SGHAT, CDR2 FQNNGV, per germline. V was pared by 5 bases and J by 1 base, with 6 bases of the junction left unmatched. This CDR3 is built from 15 residues. The DNA for the CDR3 is TGTGCCAGCAGCAAGGGACAGACTCGCACAGATACGCAGTATTTT. Protein product: CASSKGQTRTDTQYF.

This chain connects TRBV6-6 to TRBJ1-1, with 9 bases fitting TRBD1. Germline V gene lookup returns CDR1 MNHNY and CDR2 SVGAGI (reference sequence). With V trimmed by 0 bases and J by 5 bases, 10 bases remained unmatched. The CDR3 length is 17 residues. As DNA, the CDR3 is TGTGCCAGCAGTTACTCGACAGGGGGAGTTATGGGGACTGAAGCTTTCTTT. This codes for CASSYSTGGVMGTEAFF.

V and J are TRBV5-1 and TRBJ1-3, with no clear D. The V and J ends lost 0 bases and 0 bases respectively, with 7 bases between them. The CDR3 has 15 amino acids. Germline V gene lookup returns CDR1 SGHRS and CDR2 YFSETQ. The CDR3, as DNA: TGCGCCAGCAGCTTGGAAGAGTCCTCTGGAAACACCATATATTTT. Translated, it gives CASSLEESSGNTIYF.

The chain couples TRBV7-6 to TRBJ1-1; D may be TRBD1 (5 bases). The CDR3 contains 15 residues. The V end was cut by 1 base, the J end by 4 bases, with 13 bases between. Per the germline V gene, CDR1 is SGHVS and CDR2 is FNYEAQ. The CDR3 sequence is CASSLGGWGGTEAFF. For the CDR3, the DNA is TGTGCCAGCAGCTTAGGGGGGTGGGGAGGCACTGAAGCTTTCTTT.

The chain recombines TRBV7-2 with TRBJ2-3, with 8 bases identical to TRBD2. This CDR3 has 16 residues. The V gene's germline CDR1 is SGHTA and CDR2 FQGNSA. The junction had 10 bases not matched to a gene; V was cut back by 5 bases and J by 3 bases. The DNA for the CDR3 is TGTGCCAGCAGCCCGCGGGAGCGGGGGATAACAGATACGCAGTATTTT. This sequence encodes CASSPRERGITDTQYF. The complete variable domain, with remaining parts taken from reference TRBV7-2 and TRBJ2-3, reads GAGVSQSPSNKVTEKGKDVELRCDPISGHTALYWYRQSLGQGLEFLIYFQGNSAPDKSGLPSDRFSAERTGGSVSTLTIQRTQQEDSAVYLCASSPRERGITDTQYFGPGTRLTVL.

The chain combines TRBV7-2 with TRBJ2-7, with D possibly being TRBD1 or TRBD2 (6 bases each). The length of the CDR3 is 15 residues. Germline V gene data show CDR1 as SGHTA and CDR2 as FQGNSA. The V end lost 7 bases, the J end lost 2 bases, and 18 bases lay between the germline ends. This CDR3 is CASTIRGARAYEQYF. In DNA form, the CDR3 reads TGTGCCAGCACCATAAGGGGGGCGCGTGCCTACGAGCAGTACTTC.

With regard to this clonotype: The junction departs from the called germline gene at one end, perhaps through a read error. CDR3 coding DNA: TGCACCGTTTGGACTCCGAGGATCAATGAGCAGTTCTTC. Translating it yields CTVWTPRINEQFF. V usage is TRBV29-1 and J usage is TRBJ2-1; tentatively, D is TRBD2 (5 bases). CDR1 and CDR2 (germline): SQVTM, ANQGSEA. This CDR3 has 13 amino acids.

This clonotype was seen ten or more times. V and J are TRBV7-3 and TRBJ2-7; no firm D call. This CDR3 comprises 12 residues. Trimming took off 3 bases at V and 6 bases at J, with 9 bases between the two ends. Germline loops: CDR1 SGHTA, CDR2 FQGTGA. In DNA, the CDR3 is TGTGCCAGCAGCTTGGCAGGCGGCGAGCAGTACTTC. This gives the protein CASSLAGGEQYF.

The rearrangement uses TRBV2 and TRBJ2-7; 7 nucleotides match TRBD1. Germline trimming cut 4 bases from V and 3 bases from J; bases unmatched to any gene: 6. Germline V gene lookup returns CDR1 SNHLY and CDR2 FYNNEI. This CDR3 has 14 amino acids. CDR3: CASSVGGNLYEQYF. The CDR3 DNA is TGTGCCAGCAGTGTAGGGGGCAACCTCTACGAGCAGTACTTC.

J is TRBJ2-2 and V is TRBV10-2; 12 positions match TRBD2. There are 16 residues in the CDR3. Germline CDR1 is WSHSY and CDR2 is SAAADI. V was clipped by 6 bases and J by 5 bases; unmatched bases: 7. The CDR3 spells CASRSTSGRFTGELFF. The CDR3 DNA is TGCGCCAGCAGATCCACTAGCGGGAGGTTTACCGGGGAGCTGTTTTTT.

This chain uses TRBV6-2 or TRBV6-3 with TRBJ1-5; D is ambiguous. This CDR3 spans 14 amino acids. Germline-derived CDR1 and CDR2 are MNHEY and SVGEGT. V shed 5 bases and J shed 9 bases, with 17 bases lying between them. The CDR3 DNA reads TGTGCCAGCAGTCGCGCCCCACACGAGGGGCCCCAGCATTTT. Translation: CASSRAPHEGPQHF.

This chain links TRBV7-2 with TRBJ1-5, with D perhaps matching TRBD1 (5 bases). Germline V gene lookup returns CDR1 SGHTA and CDR2 FQGNSA. Between the trimmed V and J ends, which lost 5 bases and 4 bases, there was a span of 12 bases. The CDR3 contains 14 residues. DNA of the CDR3: TGTGCCAGCAGCCCCCTGGGGGGGAATCAGCCCCAGCATTTT. Its protein product is CASSPLGGNQPQHF.

The chain is built from TRBV12-3 or TRBV12-4 and TRBJ1-2; D not certain. The CDR3 loop spans 12 amino acids. The V end was cut by 6 bases, the J end by 6 bases, with 11 bases between. In nucleotides, the CDR3 is TGTGCCAGCAGCCCTTATAGGGATGGCTACACCTTC. Residues: CASSPYRDGYTF.

This clonotype was seen more than once but under ten times. J is TRBJ2-1 and V is TRBV6-1; TRBD1 aligns across 12 bases. The CDR3 totals 15 residues. Germline assignment: CDR1 MNHNS and CDR2 SASEGT. V lost 3 bases to trimming and J lost 7 bases; unmatched junction nucleotides: 4. Written as DNA, the CDR3 is TGTGCCAGCAGTGACCCGGGACAGGGGGCAAATGAGCAGTTCTTC. Encoded protein: CASSDPGQGANEQFF.

The chain recombines TRBV29-1 with TRBJ2-7, with D possibly TRBD2 on 5 matching bases. Germline values: CDR1 SQVTM, CDR2 ANQGSEA. The CDR3 totals 11 residues. Trimming cost V 5 bases and J 7 bases, with 12 bases left between them. CDR3 loop: CSVSDGGEQYF. DNA for the CDR3: TGCAGCGTTTCGGACGGCGGGGAGCAGTACTTC.

The V call is TRBV7-9, the J call TRBJ2-4, with D maybe TRBD1 (6 bases). There are 13 residues in the CDR3. Trimming shortened V by 5 bases and J by 6 bases, and 11 bases separated the two germline ends. Germline V gene sequence: CDR1 SEHNR, CDR2 FQNEAQ (reference sequence). As DNA, the CDR3 is TGTGCCAGCAGCCCGTCGGACAGAAACATTCAGTACTTC. Encoded protein: CASSPSDRNIQYF. The full variable domain, its missing parts supplied by reference TRBV7-9 and TRBJ2-4, is DTGVSQNPRHKITKRGQNVTFRCDPISEHNRLYWYRQTLGQGPEFLTYFQNEAQLEKSRLLSDRFSAERPKGSFSTLEIQRTEQGDSAMYLCASSPSDRNIQYFGAGTRLSVL.

This clonotype came up once. For the CDR3, the DNA is TGTGCCAGCAGCCCGGAGCCATATGGCTACACCTTC. Protein: CASSPEPYGYTF. The V and J genes are TRBV7-9 and TRBJ1-2; D call uncertain. Per the germline V gene, CDR1 is SEHNR and CDR2 is FQNEAQ (reference sequence). The CDR3 runs to 12 residues. The V and J ends lost 5 bases and 5 bases respectively, with 9 bases between them. Drawing the rest from reference TRBV7-9 and TRBJ1-2, the complete variable domain is DTGVSQNPRHKITKRGQNVTFRCDPISEHNRLYWYRQTLGQGPEFLTYFQNEAQLEKSRLLSDRFSAERPKGSFSTLEIQRTEQGDSAMYLCASSPEPYGYTFGSGTRLTVV.

This clonotype showed up just a few times. This sequence joins TRBV7-3 and TRBJ2-3; D ambiguous. The CDR3 is 17 amino acids. Germline CDR1 reads SGHTA; CDR2 reads FQGTGA. Trimming shortened V by 2 bases and J by 0 bases, and 15 bases separated the two germline ends. The CDR3 DNA is TGTGCCAGCAGCTTACTTAGTGGGCGAACTAGCACAGATACGCAGTATTTT. Residues: CASSLLSGRTSTDTQYF.

This clonotype came up a few times. The J gene is TRBJ1-2, the V gene TRBV9; the match to TRBD1 covers 7 bases. Germline loops: CDR1 SGDLS, CDR2 YYNGEE. The CDR3 loop spans 16 amino acids. The ends lost 4 bases at V and 1 base at J; junction bases unmatched: 10. CDR3 sequence (DNA): TGTGCCAGCAGCCCCGGCGGACAGGCCTTTAACTATGGCTACACCTTC. As protein: CASSPGGQAFNYGYTF.